One sample yielded the 6 T cell receptor beta chains listed below, sequenced in a study of shared clonotypes between healthy human individuals. Assay: immunoSEQ multiplex PCR; the TCRdb copy retains only in-frame clones and omits some. The sample lists approximately 500,000 clones; around 79% were seen once. Sequencing input: PBMCs. The origin of the receptors is a woman aged 40 to 55 in good health. Some clones in this sample may be carry-over from other donors' samples.

The genes are TRBV7-9 and TRBJ1-1, with D hard to call. This CDR3 has 13 amino acids. Germline V lookup: CDR1 SEHNR, CDR2 FQNEAQ (reference sequence). V lost 7 bases and J lost 3, with 12 bases in between. The CDR3 loop is CASTPYLDTEAFF. The CDR3, as DNA: TGTGCCAGCACCCCCTATTTGGACACTGAAGCTTTCTTT.

This clone has just one count. This chain connects TRBV28 to TRBJ2-4; the D is unclear. The CDR3 covers 15 residues. Germline V gene data show CDR1 as MDHEN and CDR2 as SYDVKM. Trimming removed 3 bases from V and 2 bases from J, with 11 bases in between. The CDR3 protein is CASSFHHPSKNIQYF. CDR3 nucleotide sequence: TGTGCCAGCAGTTTTCATCATCCTTCCAAAAACATTCAGTACTTC.

Remarks on this clone: Other DNA sequences in this specimen translate into the identical CDR3. V is TRBV30 and J is TRBJ2-2; D may be TRBD2 (6 bases). Germline V CDR1 and CDR2: GTSNPN, SVGIG (reference sequence). CDR3 length: 14 residues. V was pared by 0 bases and J by 4 bases, with 9 bases between. CDR3 region: CAWSVGGPTGELFF. CDR3 DNA: TGTGCCTGGAGTGTGGGGGGACCCACCGGGGAGCTGTTTTTT.

This chain joins TRBV10-2 and TRBJ2-3; D ambiguous. Per the germline V gene, CDR1 is WSHSY and CDR2 is SAAADI. CDR3 length equals 15 residues. V dropped 1 base and J dropped 3 bases, with 11 bases sitting between them. CDR3: CASSEWGTATDTQYF. The DNA of the CDR3 is TGCGCCAGCAGTGAGTGGGGTACAGCTACAGATACGCAGTATTTT.

The V and J genes are TRBV27 and TRBJ2-7; D remains unclear. The CDR3 has 13 residues. The V end was cut by 4 bases, the J end by 2 bases, with 9 bases between. From germline, CDR1 is MNHEY and CDR2 SMNVEV (reference sequence). CDR3 protein: CASSSLGPYEQYF. CDR3 in DNA: TGTGCCAGCAGTTCCCTAGGACCCTACGAGCAGTACTTC.

The rearrangement links TRBV7-9 to TRBJ2-7, with D maybe TRBD2 (6 bases). Germline values: CDR1 SEHNR, CDR2 FQNEAQ (reference sequence). The CDR3 extends over 16 amino acids. V was shortened by 5 bases and J by 6 bases, with 23 bases between the two germline ends. CDR3 bases: TGTGCCAGCAGCCCCATGGGGGGTATGGGGTTTGGCGAGCAGTACTTC. Translated: CASSPMGGMGFGEQYF.